Listed here are 32 T cell receptor beta chains from one sample, sequenced in a study of blood T cell repertoires in COVID-19. Sequenced by immunoSEQ multiplex PCR; TCRdb stores in-frame clones only, minus some. The table lists about 280,000 clones, about 86% of them singletons. Specimen: peripheral blood. The receptors derive from a woman in her 30s who had recovered from COVID-19.

V gene TRBV3-1 (or the pseudogene TRBV3-2) combines with J gene TRBJ2-3, with 14 bases identical to TRBD2. After removal of 4 bases from V and 3 bases from J, the junction contained 3 bases not matched to a gene. The length of the CDR3 is 16 residues. Germline lookup yields CDR1 LGHDT and CDR2 YNNKEL (reference sequence). Here the CDR3 DNA reads TGTGCCAGCAGCCGACGGACTAGCGGGGGGACAGATACGCAGTATTTT. It codes for CASSRRTSGGTDTQYF.

The rearrangement links TRBV19 to TRBJ2-7; TRBD2 matches at 7 bases. The CDR3 has 13 amino acids. The germline CDR1 and CDR2 sequences are LNHDA and SQIVND (reference sequence). V lost 3 bases, J lost 2 bases, and 1 base stayed unmatched. In nucleotides, the CDR3 is TGTGCCAGTAGTATGACTAGCACCTACGAGCAGTACTTC. Its protein is CASSMTSTYEQYF.

This rearrangement joins TRBV7-2 to TRBJ2-7; TRBD2 aligns across 10 bases. V was clipped by 3 bases and J by 3 bases; unmatched bases: 2. CDR1 and CDR2 from the germline V gene are SGHTA and FQGNSA. The CDR3 covers 14 residues. The CDR3 region has the DNA TGTGCCAGCAGCTTCGGGACTAGCGACTACGAGCAGTACTTC. It encodes CASSFGTSDYEQYF.

The chain uses TRBV7-6 and TRBJ1-1, with unresolved D. V lost 3 bases, J lost 4 bases, and 9 bases lay in between. This CDR3 spans 13 amino acids. Germline assignment: CDR1 SGHVS and CDR2 FNYEAQ. Here the CDR3 reads CASSFQVGTEAFF. The CDR3 DNA sequence: TGTGCCAGCAGCTTTCAGGTTGGCACTGAAGCTTTCTTT. The entire variable domain, with the rest obtained from reference TRBV7-6 and TRBJ1-1, is as follows: GAGVSQSPRYKVTKRGQDVALRCDPISGHVSLYWYRQALGQGPEFLTYFNYEAQQDKSGLPNDRFSAERPEGSISTLTIQRTEQRDSAMYRCASSFQVGTEAFFGQGTRLTVV.

The chain recombines TRBV5-1 with TRBJ2-2; 10 bases map to TRBD2. CDR1 and CDR2 from the germline V gene are SGHRS and YFSETQ. This CDR3 region has 16 residues. V gave up 4 bases and J gave up 5 bases; unmatched junction bases: 8. This CDR3 is CASSDKRGGTTGELFF. CDR3 coding DNA: TGCGCCAGCAGCGACAAGCGGGGGGGAACTACCGGGGAGCTGTTTTTT.

The J gene is TRBJ2-6, the V gene TRBV30, with 8 bases fitting TRBD2. V shed 5 bases, J shed 4 bases, and the junction held 7 bases outside the gene matches. CDR3 size: 15 residues. CDR1 GTSNPN and CDR2 SVGIG come from the germline V gene (reference sequence). This chain's CDR3 is CAWGGGPRGANVLTF. The CDR3 DNA follows: TGTGCCTGGGGCGGGGGGCCCAGGGGGGCCAACGTCCTGACTTTC. The whole variable domain, remainder taken from reference TRBV30 and TRBJ2-6, is SQTIHQWPATLVQPVGSPLSLECTVEGTSNPNLYWYRQAAGRGLQLLFYSVGIGQISSEVPQNLSASRPQDRQFILSSKKLLLSDSGFYLCAWGGGPRGANVLTFGAGSRLTVL.

The chain is built from TRBV4-1 and TRBJ1-5, with D maybe TRBD1 (6 bases). Per the germline V gene, CDR1 is MGHRA and CDR2 is YSYEKL. The CDR3 covers 15 residues. The V end lost 2 bases, the J end lost 3 bases, and 11 bases lay between the germline ends. CDR3 region: CASSQPGQLNQPQHF. The CDR3 DNA reads as TGCGCCAGCAGCCAACCCGGACAGCTCAATCAGCCCCAGCATTTT.

This clone was detected once. The chain carries TRBV5-1 and TRBJ1-2; 8 bases are shared with TRBD1. CDR3 length equals 14 residues. J gave up 8 bases and V 4 bases, and 10 bases lay outside the gene matches. Germline V gene sequence: CDR1 SGHRS, CDR2 YFSETQ. The CDR3 bases are TGCGCCAGCAGCCCGGACAGGGATCTAAGCGGCTACACCTTC. Amino acid sequence: CASSPDRDLSGYTF. Full variable domain (rest looked up from reference TRBV5-1 and TRBJ1-2): KAGVTQTPRYLIKTRGQQVTLSCSPISGHRSVSWYQQTPGQGLQFLFEYFSETQRNKGNFPGRFSGRQFSNSRSEMNVSTLELGDSALYLCASSPDRDLSGYTFGSGTRLTVV.

The chain is built from TRBV7-8 and TRBJ1-6, with D maybe TRBD1 (5 bases). Germline assignment: CDR1 SGHVS and CDR2 FQNEAQ. Trimming pared 7 bases from V and 10 bases from J, leaving 20 bases between. The CDR3 is made up of 15 amino acids. The CDR3 loop is CASTRKSRERSPLHF. DNA for the CDR3: TGTGCCAGCACGCGCAAGAGCAGGGAACGATCACCCCTCCACTTT.

Regarding this clone: Germline is not matched at one junction end, which may reflect a read error. Other DNA sequences in the sample encode the same CDR3. This chain links TRBV28 with TRBJ2-7; the D gene is possibly TRBD1 (6 bases). The CDR3 spans 16 residues. Germline CDR1 reads MDHEN; CDR2 reads SYDVKM. The CDR3 reads CASSFHVIGRGYEQYF. The CDR3 nucleotides are TGCGCCAGCAGTTTCCACGTGATCGGCAGGGGTTACGAGCAGTACTTC.

This chain links TRBV19 with TRBJ1-2; D is uncertain. This CDR3 comprises 15 residues. Per the germline V gene, CDR1 is LNHDA and CDR2 is SQIVND (reference sequence). V was clipped by 5 bases and J by 2 bases, with 15 bases between them. CDR3 nucleotide sequence: TGTGCCAGTAGTCGAACTTTGACGGGGAACTATGGCTACACCTTC. Protein: CASSRTLTGNYGYTF.

The rearrangement joins TRBV28 to TRBJ1-2; tentatively, D is TRBD1 (5 bases). Trimming cost V 6 bases and J 4 bases, with 12 bases left between them. Per the germline V gene, CDR1 is MDHEN and CDR2 is SYDVKM. The CDR3 loop spans 13 amino acids. In DNA, the CDR3 is TGTGCCAGCAGAATCAGGGAGGGCTATGGCTACACCTTC. Protein product: CASRIREGYGYTF.

This rearrangement joins TRBV10-3 to TRBJ1-1; the D gene is possibly TRBD1 (5 bases). This CDR3 has 14 residues. Deletions cut 7 bases from V and 2 bases from J, with 14 bases between. The germline CDR1 and CDR2 sequences are ENHRY and SYGVKD. In nucleotides, the CDR3 is TGTGCCATCATGGTGGGGCTTGGTAACACTGAAGCTTTCTTT. Encoded protein: CAIMVGLGNTEAFF.

The chain uses TRBV19 and TRBJ2-3; TRBD2 matches 9 bases. The germline V gene has CDR1 LNHDA and CDR2 SQIVND (reference sequence). The CDR3 totals 19 residues. The J segment lost 3 bases and the V segment lost 3 bases, leaving 16 bases of the junction unmatched. The DNA for the CDR3 is TGTGCCAGTAGTATGTCCCCAGCCTCTAGCGGGGACTTGACAGATACGCAGTATTTT. Protein product: CASSMSPASSGDLTDTQYF.

The J gene is TRBJ2-1, the V gene TRBV27; tentatively, D is TRBD2 (5 bases). CDR1 is MNHEY, CDR2 SMNVEV, per germline (reference sequence). The CDR3 runs to 12 residues. V was shortened by 3 bases and J by 10 bases, with 10 bases between the two germline ends. This chain's CDR3 is CASSFPSGEQFF. CDR3 bases: TGTGCCAGCAGTTTCCCCTCGGGGGAGCAGTTCTTC.

The chain has TRBV7-2 and TRBJ1-2, with 7 nucleotides matching TRBD1. There are 13 residues in the CDR3. Losses at the gene ends were 2 bases for V and 6 bases for J; bases not matched to a gene: 3. The germline CDR1 and CDR2 sequences are SGHTA and FQGNSA. The CDR3 bases are TGTGCCAGCAGCTTACAGGGGGGCGATGGCTACACCTTC. Protein: CASSLQGGDGYTF.

This sequence joins TRBV9 and TRBJ2-1; a weak D match, TRBD1 (6 bases). The germline V gene encodes CDR1 SGDLS and CDR2 YYNGEE. The CDR3 loop spans 15 amino acids. V gave up 0 bases and J gave up 2 bases, with 9 bases separating them. The CDR3, as DNA: TGTGCCAGCAGCGTAGAGGGGGTAACCTACAATGAGCAGTTCTTC. Protein product: CASSVEGVTYNEQFF.

The genes are TRBV3-1 (or the pseudogene TRBV3-2) and TRBJ2-1, with TRBD2 identical over 11 bases. V dropped 2 bases and J dropped 5; count of bases not matched to a gene: 8. The CDR3 length is 17 residues. CDR1 and CDR2 from the germline V gene are LGHDT and YNNKEL (reference sequence). CDR3 bases: TGTGCCAGCAGCCAAAAACTACTAGCGGGGGCAAACAATGAGCAGTTCTTC. Protein product: CASSQKLLAGANNEQFF.

The V and J genes are TRBV7-9 and TRBJ2-1, with a tentative D call TRBD1 (6 bases). CDR1 and CDR2 from the germline V gene are SEHNR and FQNEAQ (reference sequence). This CDR3 has 15 residues. V dropped 5 bases and J dropped 4 bases, with 15 bases sitting between them. In nucleotides, the CDR3 is TGTGCCAGCAGCCCACAGGGCCGGGGTTACAATGAGCAGTTCTTC. The encoded protein is CASSPQGRGYNEQFF.

The V and J genes are TRBV11-2 and TRBJ1-4, with D possibly matching TRBD1 (6 bases). CDR1 and CDR2 (germline): SGHAT, FQNNGV. V lost 0 bases to trimming and J lost 8 bases, with 7 bases between them. This CDR3 comprises 13 residues. The CDR3 DNA is TGTGCCAGCAGCTTAGAACAGGGCGAAAAACTGTTTTTT. As protein: CASSLEQGEKLFF.

The chain has TRBV7-9 and TRBJ1-2, with 11 bases lining up with TRBD1. The V gene end was trimmed by 5 bases and the J gene end by 5 bases; junction bases not matched to a gene: 7. CDR3 length: 15 residues. The germline V gene encodes CDR1 SEHNR and CDR2 FQNEAQ (reference sequence). This chain's CDR3 is CASSVVGQGGYGYTF. The CDR3 coding sequence is TGTGCCAGCAGCGTAGTGGGACAGGGGGGATATGGCTACACCTTC.

V gene TRBV11-2 combines with J gene TRBJ2-2, with D unclear. The V gene lost 0 bases and the J gene lost 0 bases, with 14 bases spanning the gap. CDR1 is SGHAT, CDR2 FQNNGV, per germline. This CDR3 is 18 amino acids long. The CDR3 nucleotides are TGTGCCAGCAGCTTAGAGGTGTGGGCAGCCTCGAACACCGGGGAGCTGTTTTTT. Its protein is CASSLEVWAASNTGELFF.

V gene TRBV9 combines with J gene TRBJ2-7; D is possibly TRBD1 (5 bases). The ends were cut back, 0 bases at V and 2 bases at J, with 12 bases in the middle. CDR1 is SGDLS, CDR2 YYNGEE, per germline. The CDR3 sequence is 15 residues long. The CDR3 protein is CASSVGTDKAYEQYF. CDR3 sequence (DNA): TGTGCCAGCAGCGTAGGTACGGACAAGGCCTACGAGCAGTACTTC. The variable domain in full, with the rest retrieved from reference TRBV9 and TRBJ2-7, is DSGVTQTPKHLITATGQRVTLRCSPRSGDLSVYWYQQSLDQGLQFLIQYYNGEERAKGNILERFSAQQFPDLHSELNLSSLELGDSALYFCASSVGTDKAYEQYFGPGTRLTVT.

The chain combines TRBV6-6 with TRBJ2-1; 8 bases fit TRBD2. The germline V gene has CDR1 MNHNY and CDR2 SVGAGI (reference sequence). The CDR3 has 16 amino acids. The V segment lost 5 bases and the J segment 8 bases; nucleotides outside the gene matches: 14. The CDR3 spells CASSRDPEGTSYEQFF. The CDR3 nucleotides are TGTGCCAGCAGTCGAGACCCCGAGGGGACTAGTTATGAGCAGTTCTTC.

This rearrangement joins TRBV7-2 to TRBJ2-3, with D possibly matching TRBD2 (6 bases). The germline gives CDR1 SGHTA, CDR2 FQGNSA. Between the trimmed V and J ends, which lost 5 bases and 2 bases, there was a span of 8 bases. This CDR3 has 13 amino acids. CDR3 in DNA: TGTGCCAGCAGCCGGGACTTCACAGATACGCAGTATTTT. Its protein is CASSRDFTDTQYF.

The chain carries TRBV11-2 and TRBJ1-1; no clear D. Germline lookup yields CDR1 SGHAT and CDR2 FQNNGV. The CDR3 is 15 residues long. V was trimmed by 4 bases and J by 2 bases, leaving 14 bases between them. The CDR3 DNA sequence: TGTGCCAGCAGCTCTCCAGTGATTTCAAACACTGAAGCTTTCTTT. The encoded protein is CASSSPVISNTEAFF. Variable domain in full (rest from reference TRBV11-2 and TRBJ1-1): EAGVAQSPRYKIIEKRQSVAFWCNPISGHATLYWYQQILGQGPKLLIQFQNNGVVDDSQLPKDRFSAERLKGVDSTLKIQPAKLEDSAVYLCASSSPVISNTEAFFGQGTRLTVV.

The chain uses TRBV4-3 and TRBJ2-1; TRBD2 matches at 10 bases. This CDR3 is built from 17 residues. Per the germline V gene, CDR1 is LGHNA and CDR2 is YSLEER. Unmatched junction bases numbered 9, after V lost 0 bases and J lost 7 bases. CDR3 DNA: TGCGCCAGCAGCCAAGATCGGGCGCTAGCGGGAGTAAATGAGCAGTTCTTC. As protein: CASSQDRALAGVNEQFF.

This clone was seen a single time. The chain recombines TRBV9 with TRBJ2-7; 11 bases line up with TRBD2. CDR3 size: 15 residues. V dropped 4 bases and J dropped 3; count of bases not matched to a gene: 6. Germline CDR1 and CDR2: SGDLS and YYNGEE. CDR3 in DNA: TGTGCCAGCAGCCGGACTAGCGGGCCCTACTACGAGCAGTACTTC. Amino acid sequence: CASSRTSGPYYEQYF.

The chain has TRBV5-5 and TRBJ2-7, with 10 bases lining up with TRBD1. With 4 bases clipped from V and 4 bases from J, the junction kept 5 bases outside the gene matches. The germline V gene encodes CDR1 SGHKS and CDR2 YYEKEE (reference sequence). The CDR3 runs 14 residues. The DNA of the CDR3 is TGTGCCAGCAGCGTCGACAGGGGGCGTTACGAGCAGTACTTC. Amino acids: CASSVDRGRYEQYF.

The gene calls are TRBV19 and TRBJ1-2; 7 bases map to TRBD1. Germline lookup yields CDR1 LNHDA and CDR2 SQIVND (reference sequence). CDR3 length: 15 amino acids. The V gene end was trimmed by 7 bases and the J gene end by 3 bases; junction bases not matched to a gene: 11. The CDR3 nucleotides read TGTGCCAGTACCACAACTCCGGGACAGCACTATGGCTACACCTTC. It is translated as CASTTTPGQHYGYTF. Supplemented by reference TRBV19 and TRBJ1-2, the full variable domain reads DGGITQSPKYLFRKEGQNVTLSCEQNLNHDAMYWYRQDPGQGLRLIYYSQIVNDFQKGDIAEGYSVSREKKESFPLTVTSAQKNPTAFYLCASTTTPGQHYGYTFGSGTRLTVV.

The chain uses TRBV7-2 and TRBJ1-5; D unresolved. The germline V and J ends were trimmed by 4 bases and 2 bases, with 12 bases remaining between them. The CDR3 has 15 amino acids. The germline CDR1 and CDR2 sequences are SGHTA and FQGNSA. The CDR3 DNA reads as TGTGCCAGCAGCTGGACTCTCGGAGGCAATCAGCCCCAGCATTTT. Translation: CASSWTLGGNQPQHF.

This clone appeared once. CDR3 sequence reads: CASSQVAPDTQYF. In nucleotides, the CDR3 is TGTGCCAGCAGCCAAGTGGCCCCAGACACTCAGTACTTC. The rearrangement joins TRBV3-1 (or the pseudogene TRBV3-2) to TRBJ2-7, with D uncertain. Germline V lookup: CDR1 LGHDT, CDR2 YNNKEL (reference sequence). This CDR3 has 13 amino acids. V was pared by 1 base and J by 10 bases, with 14 bases between.